A single sample gave rise to the 27 T cell receptor beta chains below, sequenced in a study of OX40 agonist ivuxolimab in advanced cancers. The data were produced by immunoSEQ multiplex PCR, yet TCRdb's version contains in-frame clones alone and is incomplete. The sample consists of about 55,000 clones, 80% to 85% of them appearing once. Sequenced here: CD4+ or CD8+ T cells sorted from blood, sampled in a trial of the OX40 agonist ivuxolimab. These receptor sequences come from an adult with an advanced solid tumor such as melanoma, head and neck, liver or kidney cancer.

Of note for this clone: In the same sample, other DNA sequences code for this CDR3. V usage is TRBV5-1 and J usage is TRBJ2-5; the D is unclear. There are 11 residues in the CDR3. Germline lookup yields CDR1 SGHRS and CDR2 YFSETQ. The V gene lost 2 bases and the J gene lost 3 bases, with 2 bases spanning the gap. Written as DNA, the CDR3 is TGCGCCAGCAGCTTCAAAGAGACCCAGTACTTC. Its protein is CASSFKETQYF.

CDR3 coding DNA: TGTGCCAGCAGCTTTTCCGGGACTAGCGGGAGGGCGGTCTCCTACAATGAGCAGTTCTTC. The encoded protein is CASSFSGTSGRAVSYNEQFF. This rearrangement joins TRBV9 to TRBJ2-1; 16 positions agree with TRBD2. The germline V gene encodes CDR1 SGDLS and CDR2 YYNGEE. The length of the CDR3 is 20 residues. Trimming removed 4 bases from V and 0 bases from J; junction bases left unmatched: 10. Full variable domain (outside the CDR3, taken from reference TRBV9 and TRBJ2-1): DSGVTQTPKHLITATGQRVTLRCSPRSGDLSVYWYQQSLDQGLQFLIQYYNGEERAKGNILERFSAQQFPDLHSELNLSSLELGDSALYFCASSFSGTSGRAVSYNEQFFGPGTRLTVL.

The chain employs TRBV27 and TRBJ2-1; D is possibly TRBD1 (5 bases). Germline V gene lookup returns CDR1 MNHEY and CDR2 SMNVEV (reference sequence). This CDR3 is 14 amino acids long. Trimming removed 1 base at V and 6 bases at J, with 10 bases between. CDR3 amino acids: CASSLYPGPNEQFF. The CDR3 bases are TGTGCCAGCAGTTTATACCCAGGGCCCAATGAGCAGTTCTTC.

This chain uses TRBV10-3 with TRBJ2-1; 8 bases fit TRBD1. Losses at the gene ends were 6 bases for V and 5 bases for J; bases not matched to a gene: 9. The germline gives CDR1 ENHRY, CDR2 SYGVKD. This CDR3 spans 15 amino acids. The CDR3 spells CAIRLSGGQNNEQFF. CDR3 sequence (DNA): TGTGCCATCAGACTCTCAGGGGGCCAAAACAATGAGCAGTTCTTC.

This rearrangement joins TRBV18 to TRBJ2-7; D ambiguous. Germline CDR1 KGHSH, CDR2 LQKENI. CDR3 length: 12 residues. V lost 4 bases to trimming and J lost 7 bases, with 11 bases between them. CDR3 nucleotides: TGTGCCAGCTCACTCGGAATGGGGGAGCAGTACTTC. Translating it yields CASSLGMGEQYF.

The rearrangement joins TRBV2 to TRBJ2-7, with 11 bases lining up with TRBD2. CDR3 length: 14 residues. Germline CDR1 SNHLY, CDR2 FYNNEI. V lost 6 bases to trimming and J lost 6 bases; unmatched junction nucleotides: 7. CDR3 nucleotides: TGTGCCAGCAGCCTACTAGCGGGAGATCGCGAGCAGTACTTC. Its translation is CASSLLAGDREQYF. Filled out from reference TRBV2 and TRBJ2-7, the complete variable domain reads EPEVTQTPSHQVTQMGQEVILRCVPISNHLYFYWYRQILGQKVEFLVSFYNNEISEKSEIFDDQFSVERPDGSNFTLKIRSTKLEDSAMYFCASSLLAGDREQYFGPGTRLTVT.

The J gene is TRBJ2-5, the V gene TRBV6-6; 10 bases map to TRBD1. Germline V gene lookup returns CDR1 MNHNY and CDR2 SVGAGI (reference sequence). J lost 5 bases, V lost 5 bases, and 8 bases had no gene match. CDR3 length: 15 residues. The CDR3 loop is CASSPPGQGSETQYF. In DNA, the CDR3 is TGTGCCAGCAGTCCCCCGGGACAGGGGTCGGAGACCCAGTACTTC.

The V and J genes are TRBV11-3 and TRBJ2-1, with 13 bases lining up with TRBD2. After removal of 1 base from V and 6 bases from J, the junction contained 3 bases not matched to a gene. Germline CDR1 is SGHNT and CDR2 is YENEEA. The CDR3 spans 16 residues. The CDR3 here is CASSLGTSGSFNEQFF. The DNA for the CDR3 is TGTGCCAGCAGCTTAGGGACTAGCGGGAGCTTCAATGAGCAGTTCTTC.

The chain joins TRBV9 to TRBJ2-5, with a tentative D call TRBD2 (6 bases). Germline V gene sequence: CDR1 SGDLS, CDR2 YYNGEE. The CDR3 consists of 16 residues. V gave up 0 bases and J gave up 2 bases, with 14 bases separating them. The CDR3 protein is CASSVAGGTGQETQYF. Here the CDR3 DNA reads TGTGCCAGCAGCGTAGCTGGCGGGACGGGTCAAGAGACCCAGTACTTC.

The genes are TRBV18 and TRBJ1-1; 12 bases map to TRBD1. V lost 2 bases to trimming and J lost 2 bases; unmatched junction nucleotides: 3. Germline V CDR1 and CDR2: KGHSH, LQKENI. The CDR3 is 16 amino acids. The CDR3 reads CASSPGTGGGNTEAFF. The CDR3 nucleotides read TGTGCCAGCTCACCAGGGACAGGGGGCGGAAACACTGAAGCTTTCTTT.

The chain couples TRBV7-2 to TRBJ2-3; a possible D gene is TRBD2 (6 bases). This CDR3 region has 17 residues. Germline V gives CDR1 SGHTA, CDR2 FQGNSA. The V and J ends lost 1 base and 0 bases respectively, with 14 bases between them. The CDR3 sequence: CASSLDSGSASTDTQYF. The DNA for the CDR3 is TGTGCCAGCAGCTTAGACTCCGGGAGCGCGAGCACAGATACGCAGTATTTT.

The rearrangement links TRBV5-6 to TRBJ2-3; tentatively, D is TRBD2 (6 bases). This CDR3 is built from 16 residues. V was trimmed by 3 bases and J by 2 bases, leaving 16 bases between them. Looked up from germline, CDR1 is SGHDT and CDR2 is YYEEEE. The CDR3 reads CASSSGVAADTDTQYF. CDR3 DNA: TGTGCCAGCAGCTCGGGGGTAGCCGCGGACACAGATACGCAGTATTTT.

The chain combines TRBV11-3 with TRBJ2-2; D perhaps matches TRBD1 (6 bases). Germline CDR1 SGHNT, CDR2 YENEEA. The CDR3 extends over 14 amino acids. V was pared by 3 bases and J by 3 bases, with 8 bases between. The CDR3 region has the DNA TGTGCCAGCAGCTTTGCAGGGGACACCGGGGAGCTGTTTTTT. It is translated as CASSFAGDTGELFF.

V and J are TRBV5-1 and TRBJ1-2; 9 positions agree with TRBD1. The V and J ends lost 9 bases and 7 bases, in that order; junction bases with no gene match: 16. Germline assignment: CDR1 SGHRS and CDR2 YFSETQ. This CDR3 spans 15 amino acids. CDR3 protein: CATVGTGKGRGGYTF. CDR3 nucleotides: TGCGCCACTGTCGGGACAGGGAAGGGTCGGGGTGGCTACACCTTC. Filled out from reference TRBV5-1 and TRBJ1-2, the complete variable domain reads KAGVTQTPRYLIKTRGQQVTLSCSPISGHRSVSWYQQTPGQGLQFLFEYFSETQRNKGNFPGRFSGRQFSNSRSEMNVSTLELGDSALYLCATVGTGKGRGGYTFGSGTRLTVV.

This clone was observed once. This chain joins TRBV7-8 and TRBJ1-4; 9 positions agree with TRBD1. The J segment lost 11 bases and the V segment lost 4 bases, leaving 14 bases of the junction unmatched. CDR1 SGHVS and CDR2 FQNEAQ come from the germline V gene. This CDR3 comprises 16 residues. As DNA, the CDR3 is TGTGCCAGCAGCTCATCTCCACAGGGGGCATCGGGGAAACTGTTTTTT. Translated, it gives CASSSSPQGASGKLFF. Variable domain in full (rest from reference TRBV7-8 and TRBJ1-4): GAGVSQSPRYKVAKRGQDVALRCDPISGHVSLFWYQQALGQGPEFLTYFQNEAQLDKSGLPSDRFFAERPEGSVSTLKIQRTQQEDSAVYLCASSSSPQGASGKLFFGSGTQLSVL.

This chain connects TRBV14 to TRBJ2-1; the D is unclear. With 2 bases removed from V and 1 base from J, the gap between germline ends came to 15 bases. This CDR3 is 17 amino acids long. Germline V CDR1 and CDR2: SGHDN, FVKESK. The CDR3 spells CASSQKTPFTSYNEQFF. Here the CDR3 DNA reads TGTGCCAGCAGCCAAAAGACACCTTTCACATCCTACAATGAGCAGTTCTTC.

The chain has TRBV12-5 and TRBJ2-7; the D gene is possibly TRBD1 (6 bases). V gave up 0 bases and J gave up 9 bases, with 18 bases separating them. The germline CDR1 and CDR2 sequences are LGHNT and FRNRAP. The CDR3 is 15 residues long. For the CDR3, the DNA is TGTGCTAGTGGTTTGGTGGGACAAATAGCAAGTGGGCAGTACTTC. The encoded protein is CASGLVGQIASGQYF. Supplemented by reference TRBV12-5 and TRBJ2-7, the full variable domain reads DARVTQTPRHKVTEMGQEVTMRCQPILGHNTVFWYRQTMMQGLELLAYFRNRAPLDDSGMPKDRFSAEMPDATLATLKIQPSEPRDSAVYFCASGLVGQIASGQYFGPGTRLTVT.

The gene calls are TRBV19 and TRBJ2-7; D perhaps matches TRBD1 (6 bases). V was clipped by 10 bases and J by 1 base, with 20 bases between them. Germline CDR1 and CDR2: LNHDA and SQIVND (reference sequence). The CDR3 spans 15 residues. The CDR3 DNA follows: TGTGCCACCGGATGGGGTAGGGACAAGTCCTACGAGCAGTACTTC. Its translation is CATGWGRDKSYEQYF.

This chain connects TRBV7-3 to TRBJ2-1; D not certain. This CDR3 has 16 amino acids. V was shortened by 0 bases and J by 4 bases, with 13 bases between the two germline ends. Germline lookup yields CDR1 SGHTA and CDR2 FQGTGA. CDR3 DNA sequence: TGTGCCAGCAGCTTAACGTCCGCGGTCCCTTACAATGAGCAGTTCTTC. This translates into CASSLTSAVPYNEQFF.

This rearrangement joins TRBV10-3 to TRBJ2-7; 7 bases agree with TRBD2. Trimming cost V 3 bases and J 2 bases; bases outside gene matches: 4. Germline assignment: CDR1 ENHRY and CDR2 SYGVKD. The CDR3 is made up of 14 amino acids. The CDR3 DNA reads as TGTGCCATCAGTGATCTGGCGGGAGCCTACGAGCAGTACTTC. It yields the protein CAISDLAGAYEQYF.

This clone was counted only a few times. V and J are TRBV7-3 and TRBJ2-2; D is perhaps TRBD1 (5 bases). V gave up 5 bases and J gave up 4 bases, with 14 bases separating them. CDR1 is SGHTA, CDR2 FQGTGA, per germline. The CDR3 totals 15 residues. CDR3 region: CASSPYRGGTGELFF. The CDR3 region has the DNA TGTGCCAGCAGCCCCTATAGGGGTGGCACCGGGGAGCTGTTTTTT.

The gene calls are TRBV2 and TRBJ2-1, with TRBD2 identical over 9 bases. Germline CDR1 and CDR2: SNHLY and FYNNEI. The CDR3 is 13 amino acids. J gave up 9 bases and V 6 bases, and 6 bases lay outside the gene matches. For the CDR3, the DNA is TGTGCCAGCAGCGCGGGACTAGCTCTTGAGCAGTTCTTC. It specifies CASSAGLALEQFF.

The genes are TRBV29-1 and TRBJ1-2; D gene unclear. This CDR3 is 12 amino acids long. V was cut by 2 bases and J by 4 bases, with 8 bases left in between. Germline V gene sequence: CDR1 SQVTM, CDR2 ANQGSEA. The CDR3 DNA sequence: TGCAGCGTTGAAATAGGGCTCTATGGCTACACCTTC. The encoded protein is CSVEIGLYGYTF.

Concerning this clone: This sample also contains other DNA sequences that code for the same CDR3. The rearrangement links TRBV5-4 to TRBJ2-3, with D hard to call. Germline CDR1 SGHNT, CDR2 YYREEE (reference sequence). The V gene lost 4 bases and the J gene lost 3 bases, with 18 bases spanning the gap. CDR3 length equals 16 residues. The CDR3, as DNA: TGTGCCAGCAGCCCCGGACCTTATCCAGCGACAGATACGCAGTATTTT. It yields the protein CASSPGPYPATDTQYF.

The rearrangement links TRBV29-1 to TRBJ2-7; the match to TRBD1 covers 8 bases. In germline, CDR1 is SQVTM, CDR2 ANQGSEA. V gave up 5 bases and J gave up 5 bases; unmatched junction bases: 5. The CDR3 is 12 residues long. CDR3 sequence reads: CSVQQGVDEQYF. CDR3 nucleotide sequence: TGCAGCGTTCAACAGGGGGTTGACGAGCAGTACTTC.

The rearrangement uses TRBV5-6 and TRBJ1-5; D may be TRBD1 (6 bases). The CDR3 is 15 residues long. Trimming shortened V by 1 base and J by 4 bases, and 12 bases separated the two germline ends. The germline V gene encodes CDR1 SGHDT and CDR2 YYEEEE. CDR3 in amino acids: CASSLSQGINQPQHF. In DNA, the CDR3 is TGTGCCAGCAGCTTGTCTCAGGGGATTAATCAGCCCCAGCATTTT.

The CDR3 reads CASALAGTDTQYF. The DNA of the CDR3 is TGTGCCAGCGCCCTAGCGGGAACAGATACGCAGTATTTT. The V gene is TRBV7-7, the J gene TRBJ2-3, with TRBD2 matching over 9 bases. With 8 bases clipped from V and 3 bases from J, the junction kept 3 bases outside the gene matches. CDR1 and CDR2 from the germline V gene are SSHAT and FNYEAQ (reference sequence). This CDR3 spans 13 amino acids. The full variable domain, with the rest looked up from reference TRBV7-7 and TRBJ2-3, is GAGVSQSPRYKVTKRGQDVTLRCDPISSHATLYWYQQALGQGPEFLTYFNYEAQPDKSGLPSDRFSAERPEGSISTLTIQRTEQRDSAMYRCASALAGTDTQYFGPGTRLTVL.